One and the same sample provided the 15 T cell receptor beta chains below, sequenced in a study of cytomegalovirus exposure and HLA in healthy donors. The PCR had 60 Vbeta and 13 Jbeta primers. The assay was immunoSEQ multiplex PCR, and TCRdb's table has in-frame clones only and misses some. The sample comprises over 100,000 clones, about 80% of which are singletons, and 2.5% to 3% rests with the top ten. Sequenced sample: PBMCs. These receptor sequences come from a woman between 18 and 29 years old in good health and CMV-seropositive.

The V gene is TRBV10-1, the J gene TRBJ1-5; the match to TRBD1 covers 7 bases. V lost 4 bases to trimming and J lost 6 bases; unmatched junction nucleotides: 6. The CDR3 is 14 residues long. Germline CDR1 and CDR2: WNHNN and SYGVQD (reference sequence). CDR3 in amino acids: CASSAGQRSQPQHF. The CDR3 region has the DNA TGCGCCAGCAGTGCGGGACAGCGGAGTCAGCCCCAGCATTTT.

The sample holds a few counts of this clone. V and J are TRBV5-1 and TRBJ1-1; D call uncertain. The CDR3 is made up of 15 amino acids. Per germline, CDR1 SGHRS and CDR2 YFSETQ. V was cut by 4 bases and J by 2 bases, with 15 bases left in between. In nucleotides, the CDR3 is TGCGCCAGCAGCCCGGGTGCGATTGGTAACACTGAAGCTTTCTTT. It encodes CASSPGAIGNTEAFF.

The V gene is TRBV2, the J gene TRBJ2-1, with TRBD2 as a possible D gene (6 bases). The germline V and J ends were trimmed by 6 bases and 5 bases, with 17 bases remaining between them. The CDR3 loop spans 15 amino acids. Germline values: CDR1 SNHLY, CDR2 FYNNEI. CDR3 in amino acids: CASRTGLDGNNEQFF. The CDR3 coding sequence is TGTGCCAGCAGGACGGGACTCGATGGTAACAATGAGCAGTTCTTC.

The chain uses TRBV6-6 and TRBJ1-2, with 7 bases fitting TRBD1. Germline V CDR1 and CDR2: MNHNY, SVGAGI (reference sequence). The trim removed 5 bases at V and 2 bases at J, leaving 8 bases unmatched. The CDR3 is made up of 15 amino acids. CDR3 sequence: CASSTGDSLNYGYTF. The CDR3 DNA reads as TGTGCCAGCAGTACCGGGGACAGTTTAAACTATGGCTACACCTTC.

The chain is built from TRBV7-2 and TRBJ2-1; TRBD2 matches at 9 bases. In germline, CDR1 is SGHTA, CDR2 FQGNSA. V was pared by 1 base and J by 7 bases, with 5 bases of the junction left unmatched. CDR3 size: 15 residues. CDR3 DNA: TGTGCCAGCAGCTTAGGCGGGAGGGAGGGAAATGAGCAGTTCTTC. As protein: CASSLGGREGNEQFF.

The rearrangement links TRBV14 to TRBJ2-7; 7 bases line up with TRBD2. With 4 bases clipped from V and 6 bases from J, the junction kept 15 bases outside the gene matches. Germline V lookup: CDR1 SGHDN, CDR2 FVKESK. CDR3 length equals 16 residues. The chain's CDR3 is CASSLRDYPLVGEQYF. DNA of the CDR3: TGTGCCAGCAGCCTCCGGGACTACCCGTTAGTGGGCGAGCAGTACTTC. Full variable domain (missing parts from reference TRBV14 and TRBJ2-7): EAGVTQFPSHSVIEKGQTVTLRCDPISGHDNLYWYRRVMGKEIKFLLHFVKESKQDESGMPNNRFLAERTGGTYSTLKVQPAELEDSGVYFCASSLRDYPLVGEQYFGPGTRLTVT.

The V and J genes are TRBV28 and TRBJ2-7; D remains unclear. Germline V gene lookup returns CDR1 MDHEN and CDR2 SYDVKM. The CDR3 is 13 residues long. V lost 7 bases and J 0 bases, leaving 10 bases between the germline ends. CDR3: CASNLQASYEQYF. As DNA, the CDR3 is TGTGCCAGCAATCTTCAGGCCTCCTACGAGCAGTACTTC.

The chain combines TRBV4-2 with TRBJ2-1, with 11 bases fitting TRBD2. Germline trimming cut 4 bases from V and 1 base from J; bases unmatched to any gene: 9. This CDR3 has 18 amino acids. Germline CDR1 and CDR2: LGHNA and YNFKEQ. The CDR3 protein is CASSPFPGLAVSYNEQFF. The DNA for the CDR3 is TGTGCCAGCAGCCCCTTCCCGGGACTAGCGGTTTCCTACAATGAGCAGTTCTTC.

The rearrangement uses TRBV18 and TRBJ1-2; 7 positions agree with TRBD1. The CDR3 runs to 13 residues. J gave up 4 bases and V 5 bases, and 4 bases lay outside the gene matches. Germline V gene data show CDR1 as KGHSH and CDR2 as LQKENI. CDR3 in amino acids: CASSWDRPYGYTF. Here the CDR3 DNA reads TGTGCCAGCTCATGGGACAGACCCTATGGCTACACCTTC.

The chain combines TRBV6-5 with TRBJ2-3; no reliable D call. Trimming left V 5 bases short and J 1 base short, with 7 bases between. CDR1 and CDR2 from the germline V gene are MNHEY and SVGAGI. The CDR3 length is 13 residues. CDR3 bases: TGTGCCAGCAGTAGCCCGGGCACAGATACGCAGTATTTT. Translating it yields CASSSPGTDTQYF.

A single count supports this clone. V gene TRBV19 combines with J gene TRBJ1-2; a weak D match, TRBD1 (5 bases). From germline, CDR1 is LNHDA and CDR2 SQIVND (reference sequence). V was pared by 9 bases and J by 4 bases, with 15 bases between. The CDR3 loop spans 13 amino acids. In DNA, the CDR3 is TGTGCCAGCGCGGGGGATTCGAGCTATGGCTACACCTTC. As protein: CASAGDSSYGYTF.

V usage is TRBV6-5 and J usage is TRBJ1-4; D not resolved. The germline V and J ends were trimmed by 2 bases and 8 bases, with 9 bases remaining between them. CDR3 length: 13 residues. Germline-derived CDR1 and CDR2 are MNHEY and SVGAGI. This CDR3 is CASSYVIKEKLFF. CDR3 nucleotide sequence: TGTGCCAGCAGTTACGTCATCAAAGAAAAACTGTTTTTT.

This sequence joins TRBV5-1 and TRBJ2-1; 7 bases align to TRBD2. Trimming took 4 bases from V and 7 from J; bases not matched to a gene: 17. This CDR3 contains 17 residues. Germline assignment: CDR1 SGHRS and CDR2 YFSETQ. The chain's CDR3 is CASSPSSTGGPGNEQFF. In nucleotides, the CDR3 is TGCGCCAGCAGCCCATCCTCGACGGGAGGACCGGGGAATGAGCAGTTCTTC.

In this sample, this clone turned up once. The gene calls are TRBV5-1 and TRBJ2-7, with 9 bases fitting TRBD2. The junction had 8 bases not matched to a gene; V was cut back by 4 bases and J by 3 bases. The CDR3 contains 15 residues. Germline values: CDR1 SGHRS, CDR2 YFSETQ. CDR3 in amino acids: CASSILAGVYYEQYF. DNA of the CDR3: TGCGCCAGCAGCATCTTAGCGGGAGTATACTACGAGCAGTACTTC.

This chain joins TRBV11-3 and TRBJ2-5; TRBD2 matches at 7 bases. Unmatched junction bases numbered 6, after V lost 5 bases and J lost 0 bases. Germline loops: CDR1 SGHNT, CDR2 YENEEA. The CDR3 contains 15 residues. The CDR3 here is CASSPTSEYQETQYF. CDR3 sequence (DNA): TGTGCCAGCAGCCCAACTAGCGAGTACCAAGAGACCCAGTACTTC.